This TCR beta chain was recovered during a study of T cells in Graves' hyperthyroidism and ophthalmopathy. Germline V gene sequence: CDR1 SGHTS, CDR2 YDEGEE. The ends were cut back, 4 bases at V and 4 bases at J, with 8 bases in the middle. The CDR3 runs 12 residues. Study-wide results and caveats: A 13 V-J model separated ophthalmopathy from stable hyperthyroidism.

The CDR3 regions of TCR beta were amplified from RNA transcripts. Using the HTBI primer set, a first-round RT-PCR was run on the TCR CDR3. TCRdb itself ran the multiplex PCR reads through MiXCR, one entry per CDR3 protein. The data hold hundreds of thousands of distinct CDR3 sequences, with around 13% observed a single time. This clonotype occurred a few times. Its target is unknown. An absence of ophthalmopathy progression within 18 months meant stable Graves' hyperthyroidism. Among the patients, aged 18 to 65, hyperthyroidism was newly diagnosed and had lasted under 2 months. Sequencing used blood. This TCR derives from a woman between 18 and 29 years old with Graves' hyperthyroidism. This chain links TRBV5-8 with TRBJ1-2; D remains unclear. CDR3 sequence reads: CASSQLIYGYTF. The CDR3 nucleotides are TGTGCCAGCAGCCAGCTGATCTATGGCTACACCTTC.